The clone carrying this TCR beta chain was found many times. Its cognate antigen is unknown. Flow cytometry had shown expanded CD8+CD57+ cells in the patients chosen for sequencing. The sample is drawn from a study of CD8+CD57+ T cells in acquired aplastic anemia. TCR beta VDJ combinations and CDR3 sequences were profiled from genomic DNA. TCRdb re-called the reads through MiXCR, storing one row per CDR3 protein. In the table there are 120,000 or so distinct CDR3 sequences, less than 50% of which are singletons. Whole-study findings and limits: It was found that roughly 31 CD8+ CDR3 sequences were shared between patients and controls.

This CDR3 has 13 residues. Germline V gene sequence: CDR1 SGHTA, CDR2 FQGTGA. The V end lost 1 base, the J end lost 6 bases, and 4 bases lay between the germline ends. The rearrangement links TRBV7-3 to TRBJ1-6; D is ambiguous. The sequenced sample consisted of sorted CD4+, CD8+, or CD8+CD57+ T cells (not recorded which) from PBMCs. This clonotype was obtained from a human donor with aplastic anemia. The CDR3 loop is CASSLKSNSPLHF. CDR3 in DNA: TGTGCCAGCAGCTTAAAAAGTAATTCACCCCTCCACTTT.